This TCR beta chain originates from a study of T cells in Graves' hyperthyroidism and ophthalmopathy. Study results and limitations: The model forecast ophthalmopathy, anticipating it by a median about 6.5 months before onset.

RNA transcripts provided the source from which TCR beta CDR3 regions were amplified. The HTBI set primed first-round TCR CDR3 RT-PCR. Each CDR3 protein gets one entry after TCRdb re-called the multiplex PCR reads with MiXCR. The sample includes around 600,000 distinct CDR3 sequences, approximately 16% of them seen just once. This clonotype was observed many times. What it recognizes is unknown. The sample consisted of blood. The clonotype originates from a woman aged 40 to 55 with Graves' ophthalmopathy.

CDR3 DNA: TGTGCCAGCAGCTTAGGCGGGACAGGGTCCTATGGCTACACCTTC. Its protein is CASSLGGTGSYGYTF. The chain uses TRBV7-2 and TRBJ1-2, with 9 nucleotides matching TRBD1. The length of the CDR3 is 15 residues. The germline V gene has CDR1 SGHTA and CDR2 FQGNSA. V was clipped by 1 base and J by 4 bases; unmatched bases: 4.